This section outlines one T cell receptor (beta chain) sequence together with its context. The antigen this receptor binds is unknown. Qualities for individual bases were not recorded, and no much larger clone is one base off. Trimming takes 0 bases from V and 2 bases from J, and the germline ends sit 14 bases apart. Including the terminal cysteine and phenylalanine, the CDR3 comprises 16 residues. The kept DNA is CDR3 alone, 48 bases in frame from the first base. The germline V gene (reference sequence) supplies CDR1 SGHNT and CDR2 YYREEE. The immunoSEQ Assay, a bias-controlled multiplex PCR, was used to amplify TCRbeta CDR3 regions from genomic DNA. In the paper's pipeline: The number of nucleated cells in each sample was estimated by amplification of reference gene primers within the assay. Sequence reads were collapsed and filtered to measure the absolute abundance of every unique TCRbeta CDR3 rearrangement. For each sample, productive Simpson clonality was calculated by taking the square root of Simpson's diversity index across productive rearrangements. TCRdb limited this immuneACCESS table to in-frame rearrangements with V and J called. A share of clones is missing; checked studies link under half to unresolved V genes, and the rest is unexplained. V and J calls and clone size are copied from that table; D and trimming were computed from the DNA. This sample comprises around 180,000 clones, about 88% of them detected only once. The top ten hold roughly 2.9% of the sample.

The collaborating institutions used their own protocols to collect whole blood in K2EDTA tubes. Collaborator samples were shipped for TCRbeta analysis as frozen whole blood, isolated PBMCs, or DNA extracted from either sample type. The data stem from a study of blood T cell repertoires in COVID-19 (dated by TCRdb to the early 2020s). Context from the whole study: Collaborator samples came from the United States, Italy and Spain and covered acute and convalescent phases of COVID-19. The material from the prospective study consisted of cDNA or gDNA derived from T cells, B-cell-depleted T cells, or PBMCs. Subjects who had been exposed to COVID-19, were actively infected with it, or had recovered from it provided the deeply sampled blood TCRbeta repertoires that made up the dataset. The repertoires were released in a freely available public database meant as a resource for research on the immune response to SARS-CoV-2. The samples were drawn from two sources: the first 160 participants of the ongoing ImmuneRACE study, and over 1,000 subjects contributed by 6 global collaborators. Nearly every sample came with metadata listing a de-identified subject ID, COVID-19 status, age in years and sex. Where HLA class I and class II types were available, the types were taken from metadata supplied by the sample provider, not from assay-based typing. Here is what the overall study found, with its caveats: How much clinical and demographic metadata was included differed by source and by participant, and the metadata was provided uncurated.

The clonotype was recovered from a woman aged 30 to 39 with active or convalescent COVID-19. The chain is made from TRBV5-4 and TRBJ2-5, and TRBD2 may be the D gene, going by 6 matching bases. The material sequenced was peripheral blood. The DNA is TGTGCCAGCAGCTTGGCCGGGGGACGGCGGCAAGAGACCCAGTACTTC. Its product reads: CASSLAGGRRQETQYF.